These 14 T cell receptor beta chains were all obtained from the same sample, sequenced in a study of T cell changes during pregnancy in multiple sclerosis. Here immunoSEQ multiplex PCR was the method, and the copy in TCRdb shows in-frame clones only, minus some. This table holds approximately 60,000 clones, about 90% found once. Sequenced here: peripheral blood, sampled in the third trimester of pregnancy. These receptors all stem from a female donor in good health, enrolled as a control in a pregnancy study.

The V and J genes are TRBV12-5 and TRBJ1-5, with TRBD1 identical over 7 bases. With V trimmed by 6 bases and J by 0 bases, 8 bases remained unmatched. This CDR3 comprises 16 residues. Germline CDR1 is LGHNT and CDR2 is FRNRAP. The CDR3 DNA follows: TGTGCTAGTGGCCGAATGACAGGGCTTAGCAATCAGCCCCAGCATTTT. Protein product: CASGRMTGLSNQPQHF.

This sequence joins TRBV5-4 and TRBJ1-1; TRBD1 aligns across 10 bases. J gave up 3 bases and V 4 bases, and 3 bases lay outside the gene matches. The germline V gene has CDR1 SGHNT and CDR2 YYREEE (reference sequence). The length of the CDR3 is 14 residues. The CDR3 DNA reads as TGTGCCAGCAGCCTCGACAGGGGGCACACTGAAGCTTTCTTT. Translated, it gives CASSLDRGHTEAFF.

The chain uses TRBV28 and TRBJ1-1; D is undetermined. The CDR3 spans 13 residues. Trimming took off 2 bases at V and 2 bases at J, with 6 bases between the two ends. Per germline, CDR1 MDHEN and CDR2 SYDVKM. The CDR3 DNA reads as TGTGCCAGCAGTTTAGGCTCAAACACTGAAGCTTTCTTT. This codes for CASSLGSNTEAFF.

The V call is TRBV7-6, the J call TRBJ2-1; TRBD1 is a possible D gene (5 bases). The germline gives CDR1 SGHVS, CDR2 FNYEAQ. The CDR3 sequence is 16 residues long. V was trimmed by 2 bases and J by 4 bases, leaving 15 bases between them. CDR3 DNA: TGTGCCAGCAGCTTAAGGCTGTCAGGGTCATACAATGAGCAGTTCTTC. Translated: CASSLRLSGSYNEQFF.

The rearrangement joins TRBV11-3 to TRBJ2-1, with a tentative D call TRBD1 (8 bases). The CDR3 is 15 amino acids. V was shortened by 4 bases and J by 9 bases, with 19 bases between the two germline ends. The germline V gene has CDR1 SGHNT and CDR2 YENEEA. The CDR3 loop is CASSSQGGTEGEQFF. As DNA, the CDR3 is TGTGCCAGCAGCTCACAGGGGGGGACAGAGGGTGAGCAGTTCTTC.

This clone appeared a few times. The rearrangement links TRBV5-4 to TRBJ1-1, with 9 positions matching TRBD1. The junction had 10 bases not matched to a gene; V was cut back by 0 bases and J by 10 bases. The CDR3 contains 15 residues. Germline V lookup: CDR1 SGHNT, CDR2 YYREEE (reference sequence). CDR3 DNA sequence: TGTGCCAGCAGCTTGGAGACGACCGGGACAGGGAGAGCTTTCTTT. Translating gives CASSLETTGTGRAFF.

The gene calls are TRBV30 and TRBJ1-4; possible D gene TRBD1, 6 bases. The V and J ends lost 2 bases and 1 base respectively, with 11 bases between them. The germline gives CDR1 GTSNPN, CDR2 SVGIG (reference sequence). CDR3 length equals 15 residues. Here the CDR3 DNA reads TGTGCCTGGAGTCCGCCGACAGGAACTAATGAAAAACTGTTTTTT. This encodes CAWSPPTGTNEKLFF.

This rearrangement joins TRBV2 to TRBJ2-7; TRBD2 matches at 9 bases. Germline trimming cut 6 bases from V and 2 bases from J; bases unmatched to any gene: 5. The CDR3 is 14 amino acids. Germline V gene lookup returns CDR1 SNHLY and CDR2 FYNNEI. The CDR3: CASRGGGRAYEQYF. The DNA for the CDR3 is TGTGCCAGCAGGGGGGGCGGGAGGGCCTACGAGCAGTACTTC.

The chain joins TRBV13 to TRBJ2-7; 10 nucleotides align to TRBD2. V lost 5 bases, J lost 4 bases, and 5 bases stayed unmatched. Germline values: CDR1 PRHDT, CDR2 FYEKMQ (reference sequence). The length of the CDR3 is 14 residues. In DNA form, the CDR3 reads TGTGCCAGCAGCCCGTTAGCGGGGGGATACGAGCAGTACTTC. This gives the protein CASSPLAGGYEQYF. Combining the CDR3 with reference TRBV13 and TRBJ2-7 gives the whole variable domain AAGVIQSPRHLIKEKRETATLKCYPIPRHDTVYWYQQGPGQDPQFLISFYEKMQSDKGSIPDRFSAQQFSDYHSELNMSSLELGDSALYFCASSPLAGGYEQYFGPGTRLTVT.

Here the CDR3 reads CASSPGLADYNEQFF. Here the CDR3 DNA reads TGTGCCAGCAGCCCCGGACTAGCGGACTACAATGAGCAGTTCTTC. The rearrangement uses TRBV7-2 and TRBJ2-1; TRBD2 matches 10 bases. Germline V CDR1 and CDR2: SGHTA, FQGNSA. CDR3 length: 15 amino acids. V shed 5 bases, J shed 3 bases, and the junction held 4 bases outside the gene matches.

This chain links TRBV5-6 with TRBJ1-4, with TRBD1 matching 8 bases. J lost 7 bases, V lost 6 bases, and 5 bases had no gene match. The CDR3 consists of 13 residues. The germline CDR1 and CDR2 sequences are SGHDT and YYEEEE. CDR3 residues: CASTGQGREKLFF. The CDR3 DNA follows: TGTGCCAGCACCGGACAGGGACGTGAAAAACTGTTTTTT.

This chain joins TRBV7-2 and TRBJ2-1, with TRBD2 identical over 11 bases. This CDR3 contains 17 residues. V lost 4 bases, J lost 2 bases, and 7 bases stayed unmatched. Germline loops: CDR1 SGHTA, CDR2 FQGNSA. This CDR3 reads CASSSPLAGGPYNEQFF. CDR3 nucleotides: TGTGCCAGCAGCTCACCTCTAGCGGGAGGCCCCTACAATGAGCAGTTCTTC.

This clone was seen once. This chain links TRBV5-1 with TRBJ2-7, with 9 positions matching TRBD1. From germline, CDR1 is SGHRS and CDR2 YFSETQ. This CDR3 contains 14 residues. Trimming removed 3 bases from V and 6 bases from J; junction bases left unmatched: 7. The CDR3: CASSSGQGLSEQYF. The DNA of the CDR3 is TGCGCCAGCAGCTCGGGACAGGGACTAAGCGAGCAGTACTTC.

The chain recombines TRBV5-6 with TRBJ1-3; TRBD1 aligns across 8 bases. Per germline, CDR1 SGHDT and CDR2 YYEEEE. The J segment lost 1 base and the V segment lost 4 bases, leaving 7 bases of the junction unmatched. The CDR3 covers 16 residues. In nucleotides, the CDR3 is TGTGCCAGCAGCGGAACAGGGGGGTATTCTGGAAACACCATATATTTT. Translating gives CASSGTGGYSGNTIYF.